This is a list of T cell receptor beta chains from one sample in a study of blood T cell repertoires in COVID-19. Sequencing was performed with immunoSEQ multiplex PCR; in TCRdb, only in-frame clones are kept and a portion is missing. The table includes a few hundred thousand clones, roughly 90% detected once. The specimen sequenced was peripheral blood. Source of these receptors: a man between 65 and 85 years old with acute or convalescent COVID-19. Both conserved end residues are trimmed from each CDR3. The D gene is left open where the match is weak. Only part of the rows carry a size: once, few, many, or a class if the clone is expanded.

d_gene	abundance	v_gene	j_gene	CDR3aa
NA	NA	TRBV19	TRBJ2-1	ASSIQAGYNEQF
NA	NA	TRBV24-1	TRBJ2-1	ATSGGGRAGNEQF
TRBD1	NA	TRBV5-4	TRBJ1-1	ASSTPGTGGTEAF
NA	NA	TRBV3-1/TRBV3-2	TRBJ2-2	ASSPTGRAGELF
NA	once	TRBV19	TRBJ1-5	ASSNYRGQPQH
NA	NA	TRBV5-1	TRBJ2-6	ASSLPLSGANVLT
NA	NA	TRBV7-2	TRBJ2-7	ASSLNRLAYEQY
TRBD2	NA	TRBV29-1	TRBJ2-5	SVVGSGGETQY
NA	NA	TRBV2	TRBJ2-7	ASHQRTTLEQY
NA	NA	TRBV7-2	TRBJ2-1	ASSSTPTNNEQF
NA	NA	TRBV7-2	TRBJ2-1	ASSLGGGINSGQF
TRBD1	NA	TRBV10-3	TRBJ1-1	AISPDRGNTEAF
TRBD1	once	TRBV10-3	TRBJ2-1	AISEPLGTDEQF
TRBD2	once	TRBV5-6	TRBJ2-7	ASSFGLAVSYEQY
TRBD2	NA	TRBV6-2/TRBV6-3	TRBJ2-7	ASSYALAGDYEQY
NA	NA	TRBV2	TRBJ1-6	ASRRQQGYNSPLH
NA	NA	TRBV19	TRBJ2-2	ASSMRQGKTGELF
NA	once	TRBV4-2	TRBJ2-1	ASSQEGGRTNNEQF
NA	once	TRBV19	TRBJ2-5	ASSLSQGGWETQY
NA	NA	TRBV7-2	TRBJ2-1	ASSSGSYNEQF
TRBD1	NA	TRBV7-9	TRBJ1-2	ASSPGGTGHGYT
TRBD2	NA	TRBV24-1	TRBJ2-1	ATSPPPGTSVGNEQF
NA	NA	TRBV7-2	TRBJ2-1	ASSPLAGEQF
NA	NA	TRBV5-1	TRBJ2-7	ASSSDMLFYEQY
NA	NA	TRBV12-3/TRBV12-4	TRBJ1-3	ASSILNTIY
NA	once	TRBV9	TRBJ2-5	ASSRTKTVPETQY
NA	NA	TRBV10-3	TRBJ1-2	AISESADYGYT
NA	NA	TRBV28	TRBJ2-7	ASSFGSAYEQY
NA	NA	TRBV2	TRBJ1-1	ASTAVGTNTEAF
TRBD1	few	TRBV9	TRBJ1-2	ASSVGQGVRGYT
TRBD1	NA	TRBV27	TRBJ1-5	ASSFVGQGSRQPQH
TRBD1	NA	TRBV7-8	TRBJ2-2	ASRQGITGELF
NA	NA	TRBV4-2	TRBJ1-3	ASSPERPVVGDTIY
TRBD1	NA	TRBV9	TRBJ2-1	ASSVELGGAGNEQF
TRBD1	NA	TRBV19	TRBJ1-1	ASSERDRGRDTEAF
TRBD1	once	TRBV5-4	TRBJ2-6	ASSRTGAGANVLT
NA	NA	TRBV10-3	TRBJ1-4	AIRGWANEKLF
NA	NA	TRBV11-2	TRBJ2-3	ASSFYASGADTQY
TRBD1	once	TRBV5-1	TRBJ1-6	ASSPSGQNNSPLH
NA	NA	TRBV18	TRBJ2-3	ASSPSLATSTDTQY
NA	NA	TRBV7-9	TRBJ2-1	ASSFDYSGNEQF
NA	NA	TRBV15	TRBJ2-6	ATDQGGSGANVLT